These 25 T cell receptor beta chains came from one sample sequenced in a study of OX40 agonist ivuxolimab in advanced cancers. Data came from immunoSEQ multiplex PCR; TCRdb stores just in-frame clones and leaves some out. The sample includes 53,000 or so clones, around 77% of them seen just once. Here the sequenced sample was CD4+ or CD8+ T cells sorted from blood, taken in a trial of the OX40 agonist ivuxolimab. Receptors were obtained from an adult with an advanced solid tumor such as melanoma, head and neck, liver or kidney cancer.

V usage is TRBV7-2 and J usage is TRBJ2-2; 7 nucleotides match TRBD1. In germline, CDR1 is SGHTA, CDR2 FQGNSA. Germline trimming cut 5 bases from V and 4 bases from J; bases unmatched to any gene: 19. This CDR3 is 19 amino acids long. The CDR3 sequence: CASSKRRSAGTAITGELFF. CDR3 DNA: TGTGCCAGCAGCAAGAGGAGGAGCGCCGGGACAGCCATCACCGGGGAGCTGTTTTTT.

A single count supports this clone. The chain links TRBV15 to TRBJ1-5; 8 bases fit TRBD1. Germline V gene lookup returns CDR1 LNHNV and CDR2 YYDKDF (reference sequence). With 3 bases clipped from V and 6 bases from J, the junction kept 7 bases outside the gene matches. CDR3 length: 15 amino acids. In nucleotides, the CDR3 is TGTGCCACCAGCAGTGGGCAGGGGGCGATTCAGCCCCAGCATTTT. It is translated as CATSSGQGAIQPQHF.

The CDR3 DNA is TGTGCCAGCAGTTCTACCTCAGGGAACTATGGCTACACCTTC. As protein: CASSSTSGNYGYTF. This chain uses TRBV28 with TRBJ1-2; a weak D match, TRBD1 (5 bases). Looked up from germline, CDR1 is MDHEN and CDR2 is SYDVKM. The CDR3 spans 14 residues. Trimming shortened V by 4 bases and J by 2 bases, and 11 bases separated the two germline ends.

In DNA, the CDR3 is TGTGCCAGCAGCTTAAATACAGGGGGCTTCCCAGATTCACCCCTCCACTTT. It translates to CASSLNTGGFPDSPLHF. V is TRBV7-3 and J is TRBJ1-6, with 9 bases aligning to TRBD1. Trimming cost V 1 base and J 8 bases; bases outside gene matches: 9. The CDR3 runs to 17 residues. Germline CDR1 and CDR2: SGHTA and FQGTGA.

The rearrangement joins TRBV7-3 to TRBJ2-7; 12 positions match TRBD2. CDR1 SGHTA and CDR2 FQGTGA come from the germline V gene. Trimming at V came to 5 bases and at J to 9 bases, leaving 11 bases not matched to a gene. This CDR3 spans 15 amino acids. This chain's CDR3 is CASSTQQTSGRRQYF. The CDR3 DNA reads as TGTGCCAGCAGCACGCAACAGACTAGCGGGAGACGGCAGTACTTC. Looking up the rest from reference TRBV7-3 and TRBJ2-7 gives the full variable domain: GAGVSQTPSNKVTEKGKYVELRCDPISGHTALYWYRQSLGQGPEFLIYFQGTGAADDSGLPNDRFFAVRPEGSVSTLKIQRTERGDSAVYLCASSTQQTSGRRQYFGPGTRLTVT.

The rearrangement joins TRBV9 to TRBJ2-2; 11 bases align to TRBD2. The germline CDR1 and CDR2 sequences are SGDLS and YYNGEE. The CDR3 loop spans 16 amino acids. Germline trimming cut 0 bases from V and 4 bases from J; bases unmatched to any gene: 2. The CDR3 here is CASSVGTSGFTGELFF. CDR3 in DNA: TGTGCCAGCAGCGTAGGGACTAGCGGGTTCACCGGGGAGCTGTTTTTT.

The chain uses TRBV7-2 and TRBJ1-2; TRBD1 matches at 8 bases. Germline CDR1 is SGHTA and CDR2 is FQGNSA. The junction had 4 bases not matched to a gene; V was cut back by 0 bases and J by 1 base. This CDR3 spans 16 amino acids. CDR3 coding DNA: TGTGCCAGCAGCTTAGCCGGGACAGGTCGTAACTATGGCTACACCTTC. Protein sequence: CASSLAGTGRNYGYTF. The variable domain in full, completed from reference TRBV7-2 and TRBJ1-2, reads GAGVSQSPSNKVTEKGKDVELRCDPISGHTALYWYRQSLGQGLEFLIYFQGNSAPDKSGLPSDRFSAERTGGSVSTLTIQRTQQEDSAVYLCASSLAGTGRNYGYTFGSGTRLTVV.

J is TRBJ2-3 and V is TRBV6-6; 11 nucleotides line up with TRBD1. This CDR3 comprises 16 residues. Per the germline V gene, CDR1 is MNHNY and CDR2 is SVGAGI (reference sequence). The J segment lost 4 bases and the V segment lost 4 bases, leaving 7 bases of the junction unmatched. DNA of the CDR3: TGTGCCAGCAGTTCCGGGACAGGGGGGGTCGCAGATACGCAGTATTTT. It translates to CASSSGTGGVADTQYF.

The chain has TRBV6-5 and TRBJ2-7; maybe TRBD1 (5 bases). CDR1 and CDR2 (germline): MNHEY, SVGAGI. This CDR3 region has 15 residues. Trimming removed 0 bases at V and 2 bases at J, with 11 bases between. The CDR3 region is CASSYSRQGPYEQYF. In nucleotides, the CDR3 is TGTGCCAGCAGTTACTCGAGGCAGGGCCCCTACGAGCAGTACTTC.

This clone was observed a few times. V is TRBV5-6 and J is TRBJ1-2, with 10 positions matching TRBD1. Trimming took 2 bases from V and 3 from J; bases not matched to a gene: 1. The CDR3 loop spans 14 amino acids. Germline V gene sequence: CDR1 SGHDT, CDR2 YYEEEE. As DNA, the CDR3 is TGTGCCAGCAGCTTCGGACAGGGGGACTATGGCTACACCTTC. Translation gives CASSFGQGDYGYTF.

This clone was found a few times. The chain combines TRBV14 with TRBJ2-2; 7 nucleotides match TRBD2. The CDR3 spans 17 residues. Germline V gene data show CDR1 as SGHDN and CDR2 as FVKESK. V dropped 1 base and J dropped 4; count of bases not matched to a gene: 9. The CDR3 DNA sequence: TGTGCCAGCAGCCAAGGAAGTGGGAGGGAAATCACCGGGGAGCTGTTTTTT. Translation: CASSQGSGREITGELFF.

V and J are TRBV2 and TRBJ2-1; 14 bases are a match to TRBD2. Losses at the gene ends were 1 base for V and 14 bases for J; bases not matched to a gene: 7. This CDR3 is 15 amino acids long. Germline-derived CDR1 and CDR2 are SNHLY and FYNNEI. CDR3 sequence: CASSEEGTSGRRKFF. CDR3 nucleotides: TGTGCCAGCAGTGAAGAAGGGACTAGCGGGAGACGAAAGTTCTTC.

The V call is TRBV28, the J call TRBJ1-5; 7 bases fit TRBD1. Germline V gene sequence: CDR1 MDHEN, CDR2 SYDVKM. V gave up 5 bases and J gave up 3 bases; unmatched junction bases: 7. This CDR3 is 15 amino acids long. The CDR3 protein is CASSPGQQFNQPQHF. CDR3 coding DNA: TGTGCCAGCAGTCCGGGACAGCAGTTCAATCAGCCCCAGCATTTT.

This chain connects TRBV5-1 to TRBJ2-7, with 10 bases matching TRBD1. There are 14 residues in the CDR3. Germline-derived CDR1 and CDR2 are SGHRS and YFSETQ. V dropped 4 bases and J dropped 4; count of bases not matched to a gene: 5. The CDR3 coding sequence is TGCGCCAGCAGCCGTGGACAGGGGGGATACGAGCAGTACTTC. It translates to CASSRGQGGYEQYF.

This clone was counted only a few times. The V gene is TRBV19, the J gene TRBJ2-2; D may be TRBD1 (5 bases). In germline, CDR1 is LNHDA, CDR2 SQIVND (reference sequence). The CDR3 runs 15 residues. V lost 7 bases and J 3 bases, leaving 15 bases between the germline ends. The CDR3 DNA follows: TGTGCCAGTACCCTCAACGGACACGACACCGGGGAGCTGTTTTTT. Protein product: CASTLNGHDTGELFF.

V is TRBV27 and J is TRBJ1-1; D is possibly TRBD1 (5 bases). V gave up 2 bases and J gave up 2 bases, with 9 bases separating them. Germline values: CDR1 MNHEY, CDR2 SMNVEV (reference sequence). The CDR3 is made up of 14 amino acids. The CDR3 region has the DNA TGTGCCAGCAGTTTAGGGGACCGTAACACTGAAGCTTTCTTT. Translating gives CASSLGDRNTEAFF.

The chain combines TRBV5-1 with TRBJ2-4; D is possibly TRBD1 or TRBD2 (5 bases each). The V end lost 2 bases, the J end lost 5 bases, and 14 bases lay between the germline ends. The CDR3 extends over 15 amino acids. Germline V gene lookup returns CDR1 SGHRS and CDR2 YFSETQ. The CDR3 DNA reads TGCGCCAGCAGCTTTGCCGGGACGAGGGAAAACATTCAGTACTTC. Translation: CASSFAGTRENIQYF.

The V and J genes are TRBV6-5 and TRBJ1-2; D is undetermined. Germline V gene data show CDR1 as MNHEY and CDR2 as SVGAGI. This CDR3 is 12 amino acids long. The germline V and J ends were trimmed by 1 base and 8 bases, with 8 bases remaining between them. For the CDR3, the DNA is TGTGCCAGCAGTTACTACGGGGAAGGCTACACCTTC. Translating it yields CASSYYGEGYTF.

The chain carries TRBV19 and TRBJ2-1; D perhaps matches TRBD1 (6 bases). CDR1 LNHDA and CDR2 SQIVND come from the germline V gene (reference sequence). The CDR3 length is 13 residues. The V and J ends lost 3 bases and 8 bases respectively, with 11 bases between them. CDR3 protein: CASSMRGIDEQFF. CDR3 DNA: TGTGCCAGTAGTATGAGGGGGATAGATGAGCAGTTCTTC. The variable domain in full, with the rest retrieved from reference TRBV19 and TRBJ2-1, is DGGITQSPKYLFRKEGQNVTLSCEQNLNHDAMYWYRQDPGQGLRLIYYSQIVNDFQKGDIAEGYSVSREKKESFPLTVTSAQKNPTAFYLCASSMRGIDEQFFGPGTRLTVL.

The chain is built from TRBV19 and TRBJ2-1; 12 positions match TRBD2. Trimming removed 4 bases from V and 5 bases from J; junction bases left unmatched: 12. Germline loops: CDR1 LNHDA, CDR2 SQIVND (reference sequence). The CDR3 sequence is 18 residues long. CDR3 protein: CASSKGHRLAGGDNEQFF. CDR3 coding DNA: TGTGCCAGTAGTAAGGGGCACAGGCTAGCGGGAGGGGACAATGAGCAGTTCTTC. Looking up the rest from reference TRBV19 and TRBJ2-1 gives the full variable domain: DGGITQSPKYLFRKEGQNVTLSCEQNLNHDAMYWYRQDPGQGLRLIYYSQIVNDFQKGDIAEGYSVSREKKESFPLTVTSAQKNPTAFYLCASSKGHRLAGGDNEQFFGPGTRLTVL.

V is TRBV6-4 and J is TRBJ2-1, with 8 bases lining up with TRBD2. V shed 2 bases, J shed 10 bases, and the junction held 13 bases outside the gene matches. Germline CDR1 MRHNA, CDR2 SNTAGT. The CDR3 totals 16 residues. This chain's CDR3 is CASSDTWTSKDGEQFF. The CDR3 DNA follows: TGTGCCAGCAGTGACACGTGGACTAGCAAGGACGGGGAGCAGTTCTTC.

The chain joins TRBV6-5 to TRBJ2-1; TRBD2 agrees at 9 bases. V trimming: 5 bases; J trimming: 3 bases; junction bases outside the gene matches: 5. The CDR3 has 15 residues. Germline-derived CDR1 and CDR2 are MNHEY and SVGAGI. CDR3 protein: CASSRSGSGYNEQFF. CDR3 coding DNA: TGTGCCAGCAGTCGTAGCGGGAGTGGCTACAATGAGCAGTTCTTC.

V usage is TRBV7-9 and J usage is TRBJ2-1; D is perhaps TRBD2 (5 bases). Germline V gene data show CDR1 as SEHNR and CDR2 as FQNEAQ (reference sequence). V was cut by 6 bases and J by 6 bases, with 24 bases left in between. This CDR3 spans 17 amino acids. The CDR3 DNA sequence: TGTGCCAGCAGAGGCAGCCTAACTAGGTCTAGGCTCAATGAGCAGTTCTTC. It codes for CASRGSLTRSRLNEQFF.

The DNA of the CDR3 is TGTGCCAGCAGCCGCCGGGCTCGGCCCTCGGGTGAAAAACTGTTTTTT. Encoded protein: CASSRRARPSGEKLFF. The V gene is TRBV5-6, the J gene TRBJ1-4, with D uncertain. The CDR3 runs to 16 residues. V was trimmed by 4 bases and J by 7 bases, leaving 20 bases between them. Germline lookup yields CDR1 SGHDT and CDR2 YYEEEE.

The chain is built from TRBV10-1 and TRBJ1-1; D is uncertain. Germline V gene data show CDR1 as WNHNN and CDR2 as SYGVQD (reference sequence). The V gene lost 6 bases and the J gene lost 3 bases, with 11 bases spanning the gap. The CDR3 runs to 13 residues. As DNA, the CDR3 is TGCGCCAGCAGCGCCAATCACGACACTGAAGCTTTCTTT. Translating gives CASSANHDTEAFF.